This T cell receptor (beta chain) was profiled in a study of T cells in Graves' hyperthyroidism and ophthalmopathy. Amplification targeted TCR beta CDR3 regions from RNA transcripts. The HTBI set primed first-round TCR CDR3 RT-PCR. TCRdb used MiXCR to reprocess the multiplex PCR reads, holding one entry per CDR3 protein. The sample has approximately 430,000 distinct CDR3 sequences, approximately 15% seen once. V shed 6 bases and J 8 bases; nucleotides not matched to a gene: 14. The germline CDR1 and CDR2 sequences are LNHDA and SQIVND (reference sequence). The CDR3 is 16 amino acids. This clonotype was recorded only once. Its antigen remains unknown. The study enrolled patients aged 18 to 65 with newly diagnosed hyperthyroidism of under 2 months' duration. Study-wide points: Also found in blood were most expanded thyroid clonotypes above 0.001. Model-based prediction identified ophthalmopathy a median roughly 5.9 months prior to its onset. Stable hyperthyroidism and ophthalmopathy were separated using 13 V-J signatures.

This chain connects TRBV19 to TRBJ2-1; 9 positions match TRBD2. The specimen sequenced was blood. The TCR originated in a woman under 30 with Graves' hyperthyroidism. The CDR3 DNA sequence: TGTGCCAGTAGCGTAACTTCGGGACTAGCTCAGTATGAGCAGTTCTTC. It encodes CASSVTSGLAQYEQFF.